This T cell receptor (beta chain) appears in the sequencing data of a study of blood T cell repertoires in COVID-19. The CDR3 length is 14 residues. Germline V CDR1 and CDR2: SEHNR, FQNEAQ (reference sequence). Trimming stripped 6 bases from V and 5 bases from J, with 17 bases between. Profiling relied on immunoSEQ multiplex PCR, and the TCRdb table lists in-frame clones only, not all of them. The sample carries about 360,000 clones, around 84% recorded once. This chain uses TRBV7-9 with TRBJ2-7, with TRBD2 as a possible D gene (8 bases). This receptor was taken from a human donor with acute or convalescent COVID-19. The donor label of this sample is uncertain. The sample was peripheral blood. This chain's CDR3 is CASRRSGGTDEQYF. The CDR3 DNA sequence: TGTGCCAGCAGACGTTCGGGAGGGACAGACGAGCAGTACTTC. The full variable domain, in which reference TRBV7-9 and TRBJ2-7 provide the parts outside the CDR3, is DTGVSQNPRHKITKRGQNVTFRCDPISEHNRLYWYRQTLGQGPEFLTYFQNEAQLEKSRLLSDRFSAERPKGSFSTLEIQRTEQGDSAMYLCASRRSGGTDEQYFGPGTRLTVT.